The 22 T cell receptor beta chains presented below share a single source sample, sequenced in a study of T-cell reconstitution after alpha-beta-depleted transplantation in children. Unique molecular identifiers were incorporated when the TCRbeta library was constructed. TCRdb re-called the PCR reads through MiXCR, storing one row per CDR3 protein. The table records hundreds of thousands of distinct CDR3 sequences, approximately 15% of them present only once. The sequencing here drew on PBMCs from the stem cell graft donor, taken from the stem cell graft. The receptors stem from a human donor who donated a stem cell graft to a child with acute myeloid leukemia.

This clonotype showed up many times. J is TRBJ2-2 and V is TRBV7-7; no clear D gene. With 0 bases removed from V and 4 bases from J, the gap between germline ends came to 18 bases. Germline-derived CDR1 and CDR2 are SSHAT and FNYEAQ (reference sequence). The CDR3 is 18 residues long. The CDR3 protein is CASSLASRFGRGTGELFF. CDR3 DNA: TGTGCCAGCAGCTTAGCGTCCAGGTTCGGTCGTGGCACCGGGGAGCTGTTTTTT.

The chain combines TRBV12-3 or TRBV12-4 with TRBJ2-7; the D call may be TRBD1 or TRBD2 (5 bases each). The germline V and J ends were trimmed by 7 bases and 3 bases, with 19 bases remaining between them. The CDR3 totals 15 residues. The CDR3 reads CASKMDTGGYYEQYF. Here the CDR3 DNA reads TGTGCCAGCAAAATGGACACAGGAGGATACTACGAGCAGTACTTC.

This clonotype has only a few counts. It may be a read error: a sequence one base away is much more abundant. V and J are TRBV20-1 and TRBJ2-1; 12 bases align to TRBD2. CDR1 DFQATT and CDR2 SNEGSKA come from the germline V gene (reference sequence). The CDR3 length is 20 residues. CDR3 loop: CCARGGVSSGGARSYNEQFF. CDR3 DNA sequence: TGCTGTGCTAGAGGGGGCGTATCTAGCGGGGGGGCCCGCTCCTACAATGAGCAGTTCTTC.

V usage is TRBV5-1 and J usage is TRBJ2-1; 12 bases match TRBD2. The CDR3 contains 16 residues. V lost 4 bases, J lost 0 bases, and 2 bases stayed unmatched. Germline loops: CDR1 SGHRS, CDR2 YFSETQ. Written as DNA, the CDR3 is TGCGCCAGCAGCACGACTAGCGGGGGCTCCTACAATGAGCAGTTCTTC. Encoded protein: CASSTTSGGSYNEQFF.

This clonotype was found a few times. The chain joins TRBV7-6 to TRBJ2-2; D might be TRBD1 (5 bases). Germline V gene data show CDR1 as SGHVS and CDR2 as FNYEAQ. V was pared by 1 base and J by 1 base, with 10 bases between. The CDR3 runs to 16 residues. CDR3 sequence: CASSLDQGQNTGELFF. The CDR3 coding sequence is TGTGCCAGCAGCTTAGATCAGGGCCAGAACACCGGGGAGCTGTTTTTT.

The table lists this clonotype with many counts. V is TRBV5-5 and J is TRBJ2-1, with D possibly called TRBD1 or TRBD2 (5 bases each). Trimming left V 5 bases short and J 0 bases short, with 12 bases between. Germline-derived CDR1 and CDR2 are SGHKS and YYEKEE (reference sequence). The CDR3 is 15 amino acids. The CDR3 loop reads CASRPGASSYNEQFF. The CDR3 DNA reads TGTGCCAGCAGGCCCGGGGCCAGCTCCTACAATGAGCAGTTCTTC. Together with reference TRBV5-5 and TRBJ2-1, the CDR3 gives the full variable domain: DAGVTQSPTHLIKTRGQQVTLRCSPISGHKSVSWYQQVLGQGPQFIFQYYEKEERGRGNFPDRFSARQFPNYSSELNVNALLLGDSALYLCASRPGASSYNEQFFGPGTRLTVL.

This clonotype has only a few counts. CDR3 region: CASSLSLVSRDTEAFF. The CDR3 DNA reads as TGTGCCAGCAGCTTAAGCCTAGTCTCCCGAGACACTGAAGCTTTCTTT. The rearrangement uses TRBV7-2 and TRBJ1-1; D ambiguous. The CDR3 runs to 16 residues. In germline, CDR1 is SGHTA, CDR2 FQGNSA. The germline V and J ends were trimmed by 2 bases and 3 bases, with 16 bases remaining between them.

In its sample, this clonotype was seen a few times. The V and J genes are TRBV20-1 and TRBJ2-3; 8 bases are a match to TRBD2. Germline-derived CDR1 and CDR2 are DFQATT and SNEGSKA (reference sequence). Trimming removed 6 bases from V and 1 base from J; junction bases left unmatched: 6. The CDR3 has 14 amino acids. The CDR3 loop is CSAGLVSGTDTQYF. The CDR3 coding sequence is TGCAGTGCGGGACTAGTATCGGGCACAGATACGCAGTATTTT.

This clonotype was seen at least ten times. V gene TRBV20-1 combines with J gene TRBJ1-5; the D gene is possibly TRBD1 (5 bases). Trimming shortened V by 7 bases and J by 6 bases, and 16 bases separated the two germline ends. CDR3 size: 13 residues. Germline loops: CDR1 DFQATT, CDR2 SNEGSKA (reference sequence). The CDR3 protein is CSVTPGPLQPQHF. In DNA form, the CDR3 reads TGCAGTGTCACTCCAGGGCCGCTTCAGCCCCAGCATTTT.

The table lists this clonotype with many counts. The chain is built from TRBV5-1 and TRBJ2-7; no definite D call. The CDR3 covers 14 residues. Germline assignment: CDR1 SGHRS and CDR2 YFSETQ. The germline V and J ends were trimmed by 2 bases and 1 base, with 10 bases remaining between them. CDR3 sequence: CASSFGRYSYEQYF. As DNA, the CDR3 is TGCGCCAGCAGCTTCGGGCGGTATTCCTACGAGCAGTACTTC. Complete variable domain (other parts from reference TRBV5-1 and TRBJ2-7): KAGVTQTPRYLIKTRGQQVTLSCSPISGHRSVSWYQQTPGQGLQFLFEYFSETQRNKGNFPGRFSGRQFSNSRSEMNVSTLELGDSALYLCASSFGRYSYEQYFGPGTRLTVT.

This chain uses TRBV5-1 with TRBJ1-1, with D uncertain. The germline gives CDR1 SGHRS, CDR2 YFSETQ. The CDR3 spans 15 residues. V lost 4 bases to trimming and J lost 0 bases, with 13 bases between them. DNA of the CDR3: TGCGCCAGCAGCCCAGGTGGGAGCCTGAACACTGAAGCTTTCTTT. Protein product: CASSPGGSLNTEAFF.

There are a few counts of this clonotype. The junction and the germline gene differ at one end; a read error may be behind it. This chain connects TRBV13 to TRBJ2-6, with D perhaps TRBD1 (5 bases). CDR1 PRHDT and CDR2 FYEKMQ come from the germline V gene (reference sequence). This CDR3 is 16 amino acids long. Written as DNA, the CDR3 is TGTGCCAGCAGCTTAGGCTACCCAGGTGGGGCTAACGTCCTGACTTTC. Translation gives CASSLGYPGGANVLTF.

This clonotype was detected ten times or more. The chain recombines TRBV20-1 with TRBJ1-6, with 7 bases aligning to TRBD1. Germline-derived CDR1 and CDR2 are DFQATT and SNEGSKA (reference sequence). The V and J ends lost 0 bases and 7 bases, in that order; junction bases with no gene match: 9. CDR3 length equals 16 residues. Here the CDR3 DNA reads TGCAGTGCTAGAGAAAACAGGGGCTCTGGGAATTCACCCCTCCACTTT. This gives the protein CSARENRGSGNSPLHF.

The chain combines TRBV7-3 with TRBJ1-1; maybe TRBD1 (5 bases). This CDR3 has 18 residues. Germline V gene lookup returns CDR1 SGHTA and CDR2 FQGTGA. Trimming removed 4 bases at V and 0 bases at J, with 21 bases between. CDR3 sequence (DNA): TGTGCCAGCAGCTCTATCTCAGGGTATTTGAGGATGAACACTGAAGCTTTCTTT. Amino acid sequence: CASSSISGYLRMNTEAFF.

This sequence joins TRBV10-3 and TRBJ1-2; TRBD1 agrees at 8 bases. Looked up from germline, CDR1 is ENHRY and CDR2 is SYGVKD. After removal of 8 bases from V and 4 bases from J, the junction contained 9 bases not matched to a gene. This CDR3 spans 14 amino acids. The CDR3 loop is CAIASRTGSYGYTF. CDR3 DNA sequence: TGTGCCATCGCATCTCGGACAGGGAGCTATGGCTACACCTTC.

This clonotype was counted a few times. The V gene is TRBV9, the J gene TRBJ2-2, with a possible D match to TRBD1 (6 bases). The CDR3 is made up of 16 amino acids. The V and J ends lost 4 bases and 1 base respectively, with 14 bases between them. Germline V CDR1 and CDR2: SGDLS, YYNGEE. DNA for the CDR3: TGTGCCAGCAGCCCGACCGGGACAATGAACACCGGGGAGCTGTTTTTT. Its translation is CASSPTGTMNTGELFF.

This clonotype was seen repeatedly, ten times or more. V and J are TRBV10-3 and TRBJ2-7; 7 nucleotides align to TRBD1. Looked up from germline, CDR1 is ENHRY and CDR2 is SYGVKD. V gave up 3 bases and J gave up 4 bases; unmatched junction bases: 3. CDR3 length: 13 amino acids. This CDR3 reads CAISDKGAYEQYV. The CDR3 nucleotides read TGTGCCATCAGTGACAAGGGGGCTTACGAGCAGTACGTC.

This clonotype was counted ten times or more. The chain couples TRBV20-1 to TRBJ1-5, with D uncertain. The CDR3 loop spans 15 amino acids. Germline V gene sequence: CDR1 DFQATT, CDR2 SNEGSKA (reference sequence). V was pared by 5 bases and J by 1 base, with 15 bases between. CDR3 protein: CSAGAHVGSNQPQHF. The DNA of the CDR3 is TGCAGTGCTGGAGCTCACGTAGGAAGCAATCAGCCCCAGCATTTT.

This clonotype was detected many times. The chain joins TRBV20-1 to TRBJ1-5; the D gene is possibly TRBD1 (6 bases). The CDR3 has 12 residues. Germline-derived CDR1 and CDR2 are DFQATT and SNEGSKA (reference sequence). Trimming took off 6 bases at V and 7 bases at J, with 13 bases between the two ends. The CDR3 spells CSATLGGQPQHF. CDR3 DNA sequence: TGCAGTGCAACCTTGGGGGGCCAGCCCCAGCATTTT.

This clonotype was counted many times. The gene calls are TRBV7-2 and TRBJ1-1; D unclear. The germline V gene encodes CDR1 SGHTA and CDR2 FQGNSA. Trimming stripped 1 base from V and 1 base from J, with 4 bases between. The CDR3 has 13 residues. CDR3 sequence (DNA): TGTGCCAGCAGCTTAGATCCGAACACTGAAGCTTTCTTT. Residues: CASSLDPNTEAFF.

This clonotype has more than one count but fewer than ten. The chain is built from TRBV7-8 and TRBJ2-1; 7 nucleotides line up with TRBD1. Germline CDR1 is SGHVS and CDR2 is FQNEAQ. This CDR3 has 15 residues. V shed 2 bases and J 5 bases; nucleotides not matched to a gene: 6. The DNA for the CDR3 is TGTGCCAGCAGCTTAACGGGACAGCCCAACAATGAGCAGTTCTTC. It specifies CASSLTGQPNNEQFF.

CDR3 amino acids: CASSQRDVGLETQYF. CDR3 DNA sequence: TGTGCCAGCAGCCAAAGGGACGTAGGGTTAGAGACCCAGTACTTC. This chain links TRBV7-9 with TRBJ2-5; the D gene could be TRBD1 or TRBD2 (5 bases each). From germline, CDR1 is SEHNR and CDR2 FQNEAQ (reference sequence). V gave up 5 bases and J gave up 4 bases, with 17 bases separating them. This CDR3 is built from 15 residues.